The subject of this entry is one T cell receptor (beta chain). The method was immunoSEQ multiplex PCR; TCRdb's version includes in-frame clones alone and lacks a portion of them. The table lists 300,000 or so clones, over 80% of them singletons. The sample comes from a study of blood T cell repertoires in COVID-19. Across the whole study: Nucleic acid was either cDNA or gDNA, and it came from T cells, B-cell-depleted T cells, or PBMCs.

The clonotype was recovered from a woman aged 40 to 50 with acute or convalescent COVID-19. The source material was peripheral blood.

CDR3 nucleotides: TGTGCCACCAGTGTTACGGGACTAGAAACGAATGAGCAGTTCTTC. Amino acid sequence: CATSVTGLETNEQFF. This chain joins TRBV24-1 and TRBJ2-1, with 8 bases lining up with TRBD2. The CDR3 extends over 15 amino acids. Germline CDR1 and CDR2: KGHDR and SFDVKD. Unmatched junction bases numbered 9, after V lost 5 bases and J lost 7 bases.